These 9 T cell receptor beta chains were sequenced from one sample in a study of CD8+ T cells in alopecia areata. It was cDNA, reverse transcribed from extracted RNA, that served as the sequencing template. This table comes from immunoSEQ multiplex PCR, and its TCRdb copy is limited to in-frame clones, with some not included. Among 110,000 to 150,000 clones listed, 51% were seen once. The sequencing used CD4+ T cells sorted from blood, collected at week 0. These receptors came from a human donor with alopecia areata.

This sequence joins TRBV4-2 and TRBJ2-7; possibly TRBD1 or TRBD2 for D (5 bases each). The CDR3 runs to 14 residues. V was cut by 0 bases and J by 5 bases, with 11 bases left in between. Germline CDR1 reads LGHNA; CDR2 reads YNFKEQ. The CDR3 DNA sequence: TGTGCCAGCAGCCAAGATTATCGAGGGGACGAGCAGTACTTC. Encoded protein: CASSQDYRGDEQYF.

There are a few counts of this clone. This sequence joins TRBV4-1 and TRBJ1-1, with a weak D call TRBD1 (6 bases). Germline values: CDR1 MGHRA, CDR2 YSYEKL. The CDR3 has 14 residues. The germline V and J ends were trimmed by 4 bases and 3 bases, with 12 bases remaining between them. The CDR3 sequence: CASSPWGADTEAFF. The CDR3 DNA reads TGCGCCAGCAGCCCGTGGGGGGCGGACACTGAAGCTTTCTTT.

The chain employs TRBV9 and TRBJ1-1, with D perhaps TRBD1 (5 bases). The CDR3 contains 14 residues. Germline V gene lookup returns CDR1 SGDLS and CDR2 YYNGEE. Deletions cut 3 bases from V and 6 bases from J, with 15 bases between. The CDR3 here is CASSEQAGAAEAFF. The CDR3 nucleotides are TGTGCCAGCAGCGAACAGGCGGGAGCCGCTGAAGCTTTCTTT. The variable domain in full, with the rest retrieved from reference TRBV9 and TRBJ1-1, is DSGVTQTPKHLITATGQRVTLRCSPRSGDLSVYWYQQSLDQGLQFLIQYYNGEERAKGNILERFSAQQFPDLHSELNLSSLELGDSALYFCASSEQAGAAEAFFGQGTRLTVV.

The V call is TRBV18, the J call TRBJ2-3, with 8 bases aligning to TRBD2. In germline, CDR1 is KGHSH, CDR2 LQKENI. This CDR3 comprises 19 residues. With V trimmed by 3 bases and J by 0 bases, 14 bases remained unmatched. The CDR3 loop is CASSPRTSSLTSSTDTQYF. The CDR3 DNA follows: TGTGCCAGCTCACCCAGGACTAGCTCTCTAACTTCTAGCACAGATACGCAGTATTTT.

The CDR3 sequence is CASSLGGVRGYGYTF. The CDR3 DNA follows: TGTGCCAGCAGCCTAGGGGGGGTAAGGGGCTATGGCTACACCTTC. The V call is TRBV6-5, the J call TRBJ1-2; maybe TRBD1 (6 bases). The germline gives CDR1 MNHEY, CDR2 SVGAGI. There are 15 residues in the CDR3. The V end lost 6 bases, the J end lost 4 bases, and 18 bases lay between the germline ends.

The rearrangement links TRBV6-5 to TRBJ2-7; weak D call: TRBD2 (6 bases). There are 12 residues in the CDR3. V dropped 6 bases and J dropped 5 bases, with 11 bases sitting between them. Germline V gene sequence: CDR1 MNHEY, CDR2 SVGAGI. The CDR3 DNA reads TGTGCCAGCAGCGGGAGCGGCCACGAGCAGTACTTC. Amino acid sequence: CASSGSGHEQYF.

This clone was seen only a few times. This rearrangement joins TRBV11-2 to TRBJ2-7; 7 bases align to TRBD1. Germline assignment: CDR1 SGHAT and CDR2 FQNNGV. The CDR3 has 15 residues. Trimming took 1 base from V and 4 from J; bases not matched to a gene: 7. The CDR3 reads CASSLVAGGDYEQYF. Written as DNA, the CDR3 is TGTGCCAGCAGCTTAGTTGCAGGGGGTGATTACGAGCAGTACTTC.

The chain recombines TRBV6-5 with TRBJ1-1; D remains unclear. Per the germline V gene, CDR1 is MNHEY and CDR2 is SVGAGI. Trimming took 6 bases from V and 6 from J, leaving 20 bases between them. CDR3 length: 15 amino acids. CDR3: CASSPLWLEGAEAFF. The CDR3 DNA sequence: TGTGCCAGCAGCCCCCTCTGGCTGGAGGGAGCTGAAGCTTTCTTT.

The chain carries TRBV27 and TRBJ1-2; TRBD1 agrees at 9 bases. Germline-derived CDR1 and CDR2 are MNHEY and SMNVEV (reference sequence). This CDR3 contains 14 residues. J was trimmed by 7 bases and V by 5 bases; bases with no gene match: 8. DNA of the CDR3: TGTGCCAGCAGTAGGACAGGGGCTATGGTTGGCTACACCTTC. It specifies CASSRTGAMVGYTF.